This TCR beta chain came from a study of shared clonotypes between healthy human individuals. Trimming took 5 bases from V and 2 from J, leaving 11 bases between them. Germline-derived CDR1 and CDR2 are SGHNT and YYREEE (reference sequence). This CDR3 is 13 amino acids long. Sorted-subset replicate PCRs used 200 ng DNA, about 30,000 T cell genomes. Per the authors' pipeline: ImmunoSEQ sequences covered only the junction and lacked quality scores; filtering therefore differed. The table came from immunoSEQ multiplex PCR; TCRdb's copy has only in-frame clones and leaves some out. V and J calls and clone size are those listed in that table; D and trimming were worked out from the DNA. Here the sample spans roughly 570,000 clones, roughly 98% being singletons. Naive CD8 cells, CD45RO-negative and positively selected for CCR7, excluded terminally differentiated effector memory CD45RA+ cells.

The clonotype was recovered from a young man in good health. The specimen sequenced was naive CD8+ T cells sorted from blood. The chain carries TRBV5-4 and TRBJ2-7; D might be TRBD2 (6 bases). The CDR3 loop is CASSGGTAYEQYF. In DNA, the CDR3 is TGTGCCAGCAGTGGCGGGACGGCCTACGAGCAGTACTTC. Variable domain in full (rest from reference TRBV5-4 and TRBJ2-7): ETGVTQSPTHLIKTRGQQVTLRCSSQSGHNTVSWYQQALGQGPQFIFQYYREEENGRGNFPPRFSGLQFPNYSSELNVNALELDDSALYLCASSGGTAYEQYFGPGTRLTVT.